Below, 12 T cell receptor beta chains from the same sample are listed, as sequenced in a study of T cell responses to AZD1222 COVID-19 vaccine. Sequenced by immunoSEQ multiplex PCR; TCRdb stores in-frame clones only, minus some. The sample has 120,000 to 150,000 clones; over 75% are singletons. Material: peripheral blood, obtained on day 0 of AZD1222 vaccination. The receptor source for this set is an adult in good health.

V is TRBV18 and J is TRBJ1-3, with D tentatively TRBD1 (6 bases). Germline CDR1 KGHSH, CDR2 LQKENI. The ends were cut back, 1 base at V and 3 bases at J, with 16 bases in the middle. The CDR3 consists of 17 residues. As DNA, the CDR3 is TGTGCCAGCTCACCACTCTCCGGGGGGCAAGTTGGAAACACCATATATTTT. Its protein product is CASSPLSGGQVGNTIYF.

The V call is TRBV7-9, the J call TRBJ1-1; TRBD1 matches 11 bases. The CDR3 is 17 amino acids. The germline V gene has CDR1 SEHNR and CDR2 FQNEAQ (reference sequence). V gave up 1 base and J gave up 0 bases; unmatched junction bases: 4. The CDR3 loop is CASSLVGQGALNTEAFF. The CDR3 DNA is TGTGCCAGCAGCTTAGTTGGACAGGGGGCGTTGAACACTGAAGCTTTCTTT.

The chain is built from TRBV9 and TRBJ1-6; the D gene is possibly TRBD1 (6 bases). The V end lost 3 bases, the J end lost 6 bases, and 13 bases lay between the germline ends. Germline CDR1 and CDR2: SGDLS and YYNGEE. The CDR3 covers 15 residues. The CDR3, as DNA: TGTGCCAGCAGCGGCGGGGGCAGGGGTAATTCACCCCTCCACTTT. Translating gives CASSGGGRGNSPLHF.

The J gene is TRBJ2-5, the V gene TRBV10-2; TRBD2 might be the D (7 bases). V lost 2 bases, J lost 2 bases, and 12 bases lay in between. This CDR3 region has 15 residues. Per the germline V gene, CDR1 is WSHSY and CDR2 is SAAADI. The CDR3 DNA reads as TGCGCCAGCAGTGAGGGAGGGGGGGATCAAGAGACCCAGTACTTC. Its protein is CASSEGGGDQETQYF.

The CDR3 DNA reads TGCGCCAGCAGCTTGGTAGTTGGGAACACTGAAGCTTTCTTT. It codes for CASSLVVGNTEAFF. The V gene is TRBV5-1, the J gene TRBJ1-1; D is ambiguous. Germline V lookup: CDR1 SGHRS, CDR2 YFSETQ. The CDR3 contains 14 residues. V lost 0 bases and J lost 1, with 7 bases in between.

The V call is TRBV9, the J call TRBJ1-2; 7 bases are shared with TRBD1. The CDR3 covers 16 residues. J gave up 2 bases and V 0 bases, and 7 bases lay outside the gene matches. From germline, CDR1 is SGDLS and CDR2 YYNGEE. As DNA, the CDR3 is TGTGCCAGCAGCGTAGGCCCCCGACAGGGAAACTATGGCTACACCTTC. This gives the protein CASSVGPRQGNYGYTF.

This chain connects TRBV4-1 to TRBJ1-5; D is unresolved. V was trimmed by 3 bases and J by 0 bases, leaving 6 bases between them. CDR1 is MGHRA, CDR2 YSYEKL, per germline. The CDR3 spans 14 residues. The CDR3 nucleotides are TGCGCCAGCAGCCAGGCAGGTAGCAATCAGCCCCAGCATTTT. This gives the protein CASSQAGSNQPQHF.

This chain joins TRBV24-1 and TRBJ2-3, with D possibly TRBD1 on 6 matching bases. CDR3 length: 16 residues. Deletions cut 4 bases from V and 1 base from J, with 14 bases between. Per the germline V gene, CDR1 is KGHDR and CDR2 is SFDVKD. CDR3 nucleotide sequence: TGTGCCACCAGTGAACCGACAGGCTTCGGCACAGATACGCAGTATTTT. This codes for CATSEPTGFGTDTQYF.

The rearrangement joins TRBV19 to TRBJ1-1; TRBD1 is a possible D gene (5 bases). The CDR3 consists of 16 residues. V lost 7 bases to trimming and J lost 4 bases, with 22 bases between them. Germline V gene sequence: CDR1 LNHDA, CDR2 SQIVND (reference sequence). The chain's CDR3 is CASISNPSRVATEAFF. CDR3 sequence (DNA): TGTGCCAGTATTTCGAATCCTAGCAGGGTGGCCACTGAAGCTTTCTTT.

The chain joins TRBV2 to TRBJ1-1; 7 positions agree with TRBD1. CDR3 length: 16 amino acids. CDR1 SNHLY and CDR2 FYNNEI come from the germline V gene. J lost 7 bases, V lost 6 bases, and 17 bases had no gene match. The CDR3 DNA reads TGTGCCAGCAGCCAGGACAGGATCCACCGCCTGGGTGAAGCTTTCTTT. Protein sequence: CASSQDRIHRLGEAFF.

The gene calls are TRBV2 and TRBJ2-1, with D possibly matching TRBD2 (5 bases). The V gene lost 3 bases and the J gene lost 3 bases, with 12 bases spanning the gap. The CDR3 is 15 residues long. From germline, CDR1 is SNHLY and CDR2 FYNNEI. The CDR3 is CASSDPIGDYNEQFF. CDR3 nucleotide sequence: TGTGCCAGCAGTGACCCGATCGGGGACTACAATGAGCAGTTCTTC.

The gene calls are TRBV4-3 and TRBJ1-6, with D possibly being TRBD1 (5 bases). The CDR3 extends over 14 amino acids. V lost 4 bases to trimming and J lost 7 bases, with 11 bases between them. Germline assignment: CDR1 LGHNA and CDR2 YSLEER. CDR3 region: CASSPPGDNSPLHF. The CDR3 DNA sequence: TGCGCCAGCAGCCCGCCCGGGGACAATTCACCCCTCCACTTT.